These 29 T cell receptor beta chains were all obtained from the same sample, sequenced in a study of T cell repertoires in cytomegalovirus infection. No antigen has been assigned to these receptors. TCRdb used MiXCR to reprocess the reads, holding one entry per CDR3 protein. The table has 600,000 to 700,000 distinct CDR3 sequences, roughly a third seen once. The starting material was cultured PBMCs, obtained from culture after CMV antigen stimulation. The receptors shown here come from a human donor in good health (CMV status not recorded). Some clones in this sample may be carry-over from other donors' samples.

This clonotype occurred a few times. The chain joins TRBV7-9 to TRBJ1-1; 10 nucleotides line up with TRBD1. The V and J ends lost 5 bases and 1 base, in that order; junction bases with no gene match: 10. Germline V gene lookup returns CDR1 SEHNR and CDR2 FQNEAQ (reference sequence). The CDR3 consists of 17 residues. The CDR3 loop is CASSPGPGQGSNTEAFF. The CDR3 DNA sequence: TGTGCCAGCAGCCCGGGCCCGGGACAGGGGTCGAACACTGAAGCTTTCTTT.

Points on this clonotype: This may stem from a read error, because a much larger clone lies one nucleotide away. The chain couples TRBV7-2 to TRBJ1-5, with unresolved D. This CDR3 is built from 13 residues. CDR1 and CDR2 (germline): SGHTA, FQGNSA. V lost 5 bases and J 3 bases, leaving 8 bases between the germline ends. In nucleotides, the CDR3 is TGTACCAGCAGCGCGGAATTCAATCAGCCCCAGCATTTT. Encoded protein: CTSSAEFNQPQHF.

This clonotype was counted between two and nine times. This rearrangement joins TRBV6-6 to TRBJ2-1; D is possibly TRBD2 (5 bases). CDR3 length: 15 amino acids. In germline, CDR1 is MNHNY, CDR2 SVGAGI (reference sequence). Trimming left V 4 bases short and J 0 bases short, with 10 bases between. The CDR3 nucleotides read TGTGCCAGCAGTTCGACTGGGAGCTCCTACAATGAGCAGTTCTTC. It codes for CASSSTGSSYNEQFF.

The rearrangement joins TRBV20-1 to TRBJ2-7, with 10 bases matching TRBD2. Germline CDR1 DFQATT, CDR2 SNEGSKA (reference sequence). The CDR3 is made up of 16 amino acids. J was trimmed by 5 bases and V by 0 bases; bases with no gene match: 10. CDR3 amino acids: CSARDWLAGAPDEQYF. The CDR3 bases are TGCAGTGCTAGAGATTGGCTAGCGGGAGCACCGGACGAGCAGTACTTC.

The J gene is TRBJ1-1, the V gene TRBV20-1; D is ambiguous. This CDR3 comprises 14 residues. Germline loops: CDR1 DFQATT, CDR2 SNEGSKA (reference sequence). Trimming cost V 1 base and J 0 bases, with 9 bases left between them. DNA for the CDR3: TGCAGTGCTAGAGTGCGCGGAATGAACACTGAAGCTTTCTTT. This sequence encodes CSARVRGMNTEAFF.

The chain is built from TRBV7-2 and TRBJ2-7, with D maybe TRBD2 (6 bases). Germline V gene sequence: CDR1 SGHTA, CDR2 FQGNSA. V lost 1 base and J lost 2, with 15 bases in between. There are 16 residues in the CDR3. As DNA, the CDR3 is TGTGCCAGCAGCTTAGGGGAGGCAGGCCTGGCCTACGAGCAGTACTTC. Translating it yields CASSLGEAGLAYEQYF.

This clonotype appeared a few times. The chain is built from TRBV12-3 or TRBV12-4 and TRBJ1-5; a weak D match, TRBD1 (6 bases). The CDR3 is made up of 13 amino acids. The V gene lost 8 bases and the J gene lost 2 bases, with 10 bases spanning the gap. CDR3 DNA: TGTGCCAGCGACCGACAGGGCAATCAGCCCCAGCATTTT. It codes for CASDRQGNQPQHF.

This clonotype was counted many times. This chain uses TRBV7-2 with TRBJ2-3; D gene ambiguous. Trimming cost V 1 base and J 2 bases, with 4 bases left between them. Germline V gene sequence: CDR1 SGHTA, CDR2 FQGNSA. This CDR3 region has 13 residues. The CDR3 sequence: CASSLVHTDTQYF. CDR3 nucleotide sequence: TGTGCCAGCAGCTTAGTTCACACAGATACGCAGTATTTT.

In DNA, the CDR3 is TGTGCCAGCAGCCTGAATGACAGGCCGAACACTGAAGCTTTCTTT. This encodes CASSLNDRPNTEAFF. The chain links TRBV7-6 to TRBJ1-1, with D tentatively TRBD1 (6 bases). V gave up 5 bases and J gave up 1 base, with 14 bases separating them. The V gene's germline CDR1 is SGHVS and CDR2 FNYEAQ. There are 15 residues in the CDR3.

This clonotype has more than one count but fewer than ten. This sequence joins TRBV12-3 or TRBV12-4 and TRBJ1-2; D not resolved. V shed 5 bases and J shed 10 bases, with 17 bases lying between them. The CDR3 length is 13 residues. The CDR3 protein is CASSPELRGFYTF. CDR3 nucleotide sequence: TGTGCCAGCAGTCCCGAGCTTCGGGGATTCTACACCTTC.

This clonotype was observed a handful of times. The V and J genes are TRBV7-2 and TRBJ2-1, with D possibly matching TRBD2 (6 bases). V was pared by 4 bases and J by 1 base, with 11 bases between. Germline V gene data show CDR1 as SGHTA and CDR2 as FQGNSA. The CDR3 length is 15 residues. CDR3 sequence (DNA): TGTGCCAGCAGCTCCGCCGGGACTTCCTACAATGAGCAGTTCTTC. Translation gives CASSSAGTSYNEQFF.

In nucleotides, the CDR3 is TGTGCCAGCAGCCTAGGACTAGTCGGAGGTAATGAGCAGTTCTTC. Protein: CASSLGLVGGNEQFF. The gene calls are TRBV7-8 and TRBJ2-1; the match to TRBD2 covers 7 bases. J lost 7 bases, V lost 5 bases, and 11 bases had no gene match. The germline CDR1 and CDR2 sequences are SGHVS and FQNEAQ. The CDR3 covers 15 residues.

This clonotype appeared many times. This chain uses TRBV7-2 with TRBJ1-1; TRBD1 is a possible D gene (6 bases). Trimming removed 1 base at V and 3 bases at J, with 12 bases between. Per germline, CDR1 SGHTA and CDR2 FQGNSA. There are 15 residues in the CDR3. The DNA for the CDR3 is TGTGCCAGCAGCTTAGGTCAGGGGACTCACACTGAAGCTTTCTTT. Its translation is CASSLGQGTHTEAFF.

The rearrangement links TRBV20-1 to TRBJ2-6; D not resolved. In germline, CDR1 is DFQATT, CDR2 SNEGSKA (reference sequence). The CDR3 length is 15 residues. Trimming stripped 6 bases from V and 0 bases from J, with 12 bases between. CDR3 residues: CSAPNPYSGANVLTF. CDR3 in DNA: TGCAGTGCCCCAAACCCTTACTCTGGGGCCAACGTCCTGACTTTC.

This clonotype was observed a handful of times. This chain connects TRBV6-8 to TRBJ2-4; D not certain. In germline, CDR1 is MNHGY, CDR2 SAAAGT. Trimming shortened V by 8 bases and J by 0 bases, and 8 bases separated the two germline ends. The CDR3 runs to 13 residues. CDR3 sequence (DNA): TGTGCCAGCCAGGATTTAGCCAAAAACATTCAGTACTTC. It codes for CASQDLAKNIQYF.

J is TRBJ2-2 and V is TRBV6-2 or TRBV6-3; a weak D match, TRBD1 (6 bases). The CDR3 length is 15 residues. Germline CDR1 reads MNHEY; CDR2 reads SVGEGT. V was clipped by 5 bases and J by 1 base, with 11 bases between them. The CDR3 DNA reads TGTGCCAGCAGTACAGGGCGGAAGAACACCGGGGAGCTGTTTTTT. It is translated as CASSTGRKNTGELFF.

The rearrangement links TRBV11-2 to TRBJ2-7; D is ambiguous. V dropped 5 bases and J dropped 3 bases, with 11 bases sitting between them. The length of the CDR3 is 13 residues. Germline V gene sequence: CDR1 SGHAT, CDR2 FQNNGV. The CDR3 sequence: CASSERLDYEQYF. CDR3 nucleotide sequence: TGTGCCAGCAGCGAGCGATTAGACTACGAGCAGTACTTC.

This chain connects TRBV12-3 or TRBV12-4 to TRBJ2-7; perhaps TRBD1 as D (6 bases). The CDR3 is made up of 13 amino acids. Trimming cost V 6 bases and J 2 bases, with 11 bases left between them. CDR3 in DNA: TGTGCCAGCAGCCGGACAGAAACCTACGAGCAGTACTTC. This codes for CASSRTETYEQYF.

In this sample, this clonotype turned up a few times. In DNA, the CDR3 is TGTGCCAGCAGCCAAATGGGGACAGGGAGGTACGAGCAGTACTTC. It is translated as CASSQMGTGRYEQYF. The chain couples TRBV3-1 to TRBJ2-7, with 9 bases lining up with TRBD1. The J segment lost 4 bases and the V segment lost 2 bases, leaving 6 bases of the junction unmatched. Germline V gene data show CDR1 as LGHDT and CDR2 as YNNKEL (reference sequence). This CDR3 region has 15 residues.

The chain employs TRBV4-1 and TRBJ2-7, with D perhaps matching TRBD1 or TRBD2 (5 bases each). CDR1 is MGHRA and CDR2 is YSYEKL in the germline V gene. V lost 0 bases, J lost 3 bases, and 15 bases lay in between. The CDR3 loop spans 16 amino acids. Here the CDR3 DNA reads TGCGCCAGCAGCCAAGACCCCGGGACCTCTTTCTACGAGCAGTACTTC. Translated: CASSQDPGTSFYEQYF.

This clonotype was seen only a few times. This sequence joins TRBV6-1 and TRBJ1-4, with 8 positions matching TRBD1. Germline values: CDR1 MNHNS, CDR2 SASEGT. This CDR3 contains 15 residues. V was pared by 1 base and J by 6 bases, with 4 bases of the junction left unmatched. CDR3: CASSEGVRGHEKLFF. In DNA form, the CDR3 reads TGTGCCAGCAGTGAAGGGGTCAGGGGGCATGAAAAACTGTTTTTT.

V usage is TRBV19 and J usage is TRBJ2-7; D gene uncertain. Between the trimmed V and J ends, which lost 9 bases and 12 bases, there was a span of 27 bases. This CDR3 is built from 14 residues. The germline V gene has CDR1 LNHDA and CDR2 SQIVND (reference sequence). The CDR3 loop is CASRPPRHGRLGYF. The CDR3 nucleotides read TGTGCCAGCAGGCCCCCGAGACATGGTAGACTCGGGTACTTC.

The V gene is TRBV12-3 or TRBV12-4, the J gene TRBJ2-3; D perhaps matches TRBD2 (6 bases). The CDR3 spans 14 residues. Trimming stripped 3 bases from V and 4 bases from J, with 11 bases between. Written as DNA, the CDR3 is TGTGCCAGCAGTTTCGCGGGGAACGCAGATACGCAGTATTTT. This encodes CASSFAGNADTQYF.

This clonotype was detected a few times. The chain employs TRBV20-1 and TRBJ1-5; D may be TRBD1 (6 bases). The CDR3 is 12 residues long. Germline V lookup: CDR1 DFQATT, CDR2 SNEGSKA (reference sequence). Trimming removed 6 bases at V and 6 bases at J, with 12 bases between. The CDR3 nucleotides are TGCAGTGCCGAGGTAGGGGGTCAGCCCCAGCATTTT. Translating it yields CSAEVGGQPQHF.

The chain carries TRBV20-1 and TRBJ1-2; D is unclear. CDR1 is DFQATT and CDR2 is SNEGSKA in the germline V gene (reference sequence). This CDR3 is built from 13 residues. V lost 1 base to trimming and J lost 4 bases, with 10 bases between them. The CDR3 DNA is TGCAGTGCTAGAGTTGAGAAACTCTATGGCTACACCTTC. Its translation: CSARVEKLYGYTF.

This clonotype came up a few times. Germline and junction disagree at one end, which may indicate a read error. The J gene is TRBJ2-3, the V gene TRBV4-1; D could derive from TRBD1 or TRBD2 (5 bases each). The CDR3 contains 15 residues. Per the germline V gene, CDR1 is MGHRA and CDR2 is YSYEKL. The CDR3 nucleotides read TGTGCCAGCAGGCCTGGGGGAGCATCAAGAGATACGCAGTATTTT. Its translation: CASRPGGASRDTQYF.

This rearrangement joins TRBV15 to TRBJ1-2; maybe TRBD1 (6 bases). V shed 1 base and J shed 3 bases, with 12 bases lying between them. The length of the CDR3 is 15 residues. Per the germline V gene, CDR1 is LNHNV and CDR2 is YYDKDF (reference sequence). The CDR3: CATSRVGGMDYGYTF. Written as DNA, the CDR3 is TGTGCCACCAGCAGAGTGGGGGGCATGGACTATGGCTACACCTTC.

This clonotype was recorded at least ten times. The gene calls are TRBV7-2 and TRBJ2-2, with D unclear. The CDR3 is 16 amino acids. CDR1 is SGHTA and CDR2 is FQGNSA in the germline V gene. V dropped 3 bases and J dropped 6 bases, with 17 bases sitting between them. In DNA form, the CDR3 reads TGTGCCAGCAGCTTGTACGGCCCTAGGTCCGCCGGGGAGCTGTTTTTT. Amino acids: CASSLYGPRSAGELFF.

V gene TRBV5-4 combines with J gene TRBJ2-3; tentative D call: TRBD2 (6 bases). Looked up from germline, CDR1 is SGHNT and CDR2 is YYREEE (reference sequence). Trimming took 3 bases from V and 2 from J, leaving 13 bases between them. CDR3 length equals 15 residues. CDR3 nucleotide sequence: TGTGCCAGCAGCTCGGACGGCGGGATCACAGATACGCAGTATTTT. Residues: CASSSDGGITDTQYF.